One and the same sample provided the 30 T cell receptor beta chains below, sequenced in a study of blood T cell repertoires in COVID-19. Profiling relied on immunoSEQ multiplex PCR, and the TCRdb table lists in-frame clones only, not all of them. The top ten hold about 10% of the sample, which has roughly 150,000 clones, over 80% seen once. Material: peripheral blood. The receptors come from a woman of 80 years or more with active or convalescent COVID-19.

In its sample, this clone was seen once. The CDR3 is CSASAPDRRNTGELFF. Written as DNA, the CDR3 is TGCAGTGCTAGTGCCCCGGACAGGAGGAACACCGGGGAGCTGTTTTTT. The V gene is TRBV20-1, the J gene TRBJ2-2, with TRBD1 matching over 7 bases. Germline V CDR1 and CDR2: DFQATT, SNEGSKA (reference sequence). CDR3 length equals 16 residues. The V and J ends lost 3 bases and 1 base, in that order; junction bases with no gene match: 8.

The chain combines TRBV25-1 with TRBJ1-2; D is ambiguous. The CDR3 loop spans 13 amino acids. The V end was cut by 7 bases, the J end by 7 bases, with 16 bases between. The germline V gene has CDR1 MGHDK and CDR2 SYGVNS. The CDR3 DNA reads as TGTGCCAGCACGACCTCGGGAAGCGGTGGCTACACCTTC. Translating gives CASTTSGSGGYTF.

This clone was seen just once. V gene TRBV7-6 combines with J gene TRBJ1-1, with D possibly being TRBD1 (5 bases). The V gene lost 3 bases and the J gene lost 4 bases, with 12 bases spanning the gap. The CDR3 consists of 14 residues. The germline V gene encodes CDR1 SGHVS and CDR2 FNYEAQ. The CDR3 is CASSLSGLSTEAFF. The DNA of the CDR3 is TGTGCCAGCAGCTTGTCGGGACTGAGCACTGAAGCTTTCTTT.

The V gene is TRBV6-6, the J gene TRBJ1-1; maybe TRBD1 (5 bases). The V gene lost 0 bases and the J gene lost 0 bases, with 8 bases spanning the gap. The CDR3 is 15 residues long. Per the germline V gene, CDR1 is MNHNY and CDR2 is SVGAGI (reference sequence). The CDR3 loop reads CASSYSQGMNTEAFF. In nucleotides, the CDR3 is TGTGCCAGCAGTTACTCTCAGGGTATGAACACTGAAGCTTTCTTT.

A few counts support this clone. The J gene is TRBJ2-7, the V gene TRBV7-3; no reliable D call. The CDR3 contains 13 residues. Germline loops: CDR1 SGHTA, CDR2 FQGTGA. V was cut by 5 bases and J by 3 bases, with 11 bases left in between. The CDR3 region is CASSLDTSYEQYF. CDR3 sequence (DNA): TGTGCCAGCAGCCTTGACACGAGCTACGAGCAGTACTTC.

This clone occurred a few times. The chain uses TRBV18 and TRBJ1-5; 8 bases map to TRBD1. Germline V gene data show CDR1 as KGHSH and CDR2 as LQKENI. The CDR3 consists of 14 residues. J lost 8 bases, V lost 6 bases, and 9 bases had no gene match. The CDR3 region is CASSLSGGGEPQHF. The CDR3 nucleotides are TGTGCCAGCTCCCTGTCAGGGGGCGGGGAGCCCCAGCATTTT. Looking up the rest from reference TRBV18 and TRBJ1-5 gives the full variable domain: NAGVMQNPRHLVRRRGQEARLRCSPMKGHSHVYWYRQLPEEGLKFMVYLQKENIIDESGMPKERFSAEFPKEGPSILRIQQVVRGDSAAYFCASSLSGGGEPQHFGDGTRLSIL.

The V gene is TRBV9, the J gene TRBJ1-5; 7 bases match TRBD1. J was trimmed by 5 bases and V by 3 bases; bases with no gene match: 8. CDR3 length: 15 amino acids. Germline V gene sequence: CDR1 SGDLS, CDR2 YYNGEE. This CDR3 is CASSEGGTGDQPQHF. The CDR3 region has the DNA TGTGCCAGCAGCGAGGGTGGAACAGGGGATCAGCCCCAGCATTTT. The complete variable domain, with remaining parts taken from reference TRBV9 and TRBJ1-5, reads DSGVTQTPKHLITATGQRVTLRCSPRSGDLSVYWYQQSLDQGLQFLIQYYNGEERAKGNILERFSAQQFPDLHSELNLSSLELGDSALYFCASSEGGTGDQPQHFGDGTRLSIL.

CDR3 coding DNA: TGTGCCAGCAGCCCATTACCGGACAGCTCCTATGGCTACACCTTC. The encoded protein is CASSPLPDSSYGYTF. The rearrangement uses TRBV7-3 and TRBJ1-2; possibly TRBD1 for D (6 bases). V was cut by 5 bases and J by 4 bases, with 17 bases left in between. The germline V gene encodes CDR1 SGHTA and CDR2 FQGTGA. The CDR3 covers 15 residues.

The V gene is TRBV19, the J gene TRBJ2-3; 10 nucleotides agree with TRBD2. Per germline, CDR1 LNHDA and CDR2 SQIVND (reference sequence). This CDR3 has 15 amino acids. V shed 7 bases and J 1 base; nucleotides not matched to a gene: 5. The CDR3 coding sequence is TGTGCCAGTACCACCGGGACTAGCGGCACAGATACGCAGTATTTT. Protein sequence: CASTTGTSGTDTQYF.

Notes on this clone: An end of the junction does not agree with germline; a read error may underlie this. This chain uses TRBV27 with TRBJ2-3, with D unclear. The germline CDR1 and CDR2 sequences are MNHEY and SMNVEV (reference sequence). CDR3 length equals 13 residues. CDR3 sequence reads: CASSWFFTDTQFF. In nucleotides, the CDR3 is TGTGCCAGCAGTTGGTTTTTTACAGATACGCAGTTTTTT.

This clone was observed a handful of times. V usage is TRBV7-3 and J usage is TRBJ1-2; 8 nucleotides match TRBD1. Per germline, CDR1 SGHTA and CDR2 FQGTGA. The CDR3 is 13 residues long. The ends lost 5 bases at V and 4 bases at J; junction bases unmatched: 3. The CDR3 DNA is TGTGCCAGCAGCCCAGGGACAGGCTATGGCTACACCTTC. This codes for CASSPGTGYGYTF. Looking up the rest from reference TRBV7-3 and TRBJ1-2 gives the full variable domain: GAGVSQTPSNKVTEKGKYVELRCDPISGHTALYWYRQSLGQGPEFLIYFQGTGAADDSGLPNDRFFAVRPEGSVSTLKIQRTERGDSAVYLCASSPGTGYGYTFGSGTRLTVV.

The rearrangement uses TRBV3-1 (or the pseudogene TRBV3-2) and TRBJ1-6; no reliable D call. Germline V gene sequence: CDR1 LGHDT, CDR2 YNNKEL (reference sequence). This CDR3 contains 14 residues. V lost 4 bases to trimming and J lost 5 bases, with 9 bases between them. In DNA, the CDR3 is TGTGCCAGCAGCCCCGTTTTTAATAATTCACCCCTCCACTTT. Translating gives CASSPVFNNSPLHF.

This clone was counted between two and nine times. The rearrangement uses TRBV30 and TRBJ1-5, with D unclear. The V gene lost 2 bases and the J gene lost 1 base, with 9 bases spanning the gap. Germline CDR1 GTSNPN, CDR2 SVGIG (reference sequence). The CDR3 contains 14 residues. CDR3 DNA sequence: TGTGCCTGGAGTTCAGGCTCCAGCAATCAGCCCCAGCATTTT. It specifies CAWSSGSSNQPQHF.

This clone showed up just once. The chain couples TRBV28 to TRBJ2-5; 7 nucleotides align to TRBD1. The CDR3 contains 13 residues. Germline trimming cut 7 bases from V and 4 bases from J; bases unmatched to any gene: 6. The V gene's germline CDR1 is MDHEN and CDR2 SYDVKM. The CDR3: CASTPGQRETQYF. The CDR3 DNA sequence: TGTGCCAGCACCCCGGGACAGCGAGAGACCCAGTACTTC.

The V gene is TRBV5-1, the J gene TRBJ1-4; D unclear. V was cut by 0 bases and J by 7 bases, with 13 bases left in between. The CDR3 has 15 residues. Germline-derived CDR1 and CDR2 are SGHRS and YFSETQ. CDR3 protein: CASSLGSTSTEKLFF. The CDR3 nucleotides read TGCGCCAGCAGCTTGGGGAGCACGTCCACTGAAAAACTGTTTTTT.

This clone was seen just once. The CDR3 nucleotides read TGTGCCAGCAACCAGGGAACAGATACGCAGTATTTT. Protein product: CASNQGTDTQYF. The V call is TRBV11-2, the J call TRBJ2-3; possibly TRBD1 for D (5 bases). The CDR3 totals 12 residues. V lost 7 bases and J 3 bases, leaving 8 bases between the germline ends. Germline V lookup: CDR1 SGHAT, CDR2 FQNNGV.

This chain connects TRBV11-2 to TRBJ1-3, with TRBD1 as a possible D gene (6 bases). Trimming cost V 5 bases and J 2 bases, with 13 bases left between them. The CDR3 extends over 15 amino acids. The V gene's germline CDR1 is SGHAT and CDR2 FQNNGV. The CDR3 here is CASSPYRVTGNTIYF. CDR3 DNA sequence: TGTGCCAGCAGCCCTTACAGGGTGACTGGAAACACCATATATTTT.

CDR3 bases: TGTGCCACCAGCGGCCCCCTAGGACAGGGAAATCAGCCCCAGCATTTT. Its translation: CATSGPLGQGNQPQHF. The J gene is TRBJ1-5, the V gene TRBV15; 8 nucleotides align to TRBD1. J gave up 4 bases and V 5 bases, and 10 bases lay outside the gene matches. This CDR3 has 16 amino acids. The germline gives CDR1 LNHNV, CDR2 YYDKDF (reference sequence).

The rearrangement uses TRBV5-1 and TRBJ2-2, with D tentatively TRBD2 (5 bases). This CDR3 contains 14 residues. Germline loops: CDR1 SGHRS, CDR2 YFSETQ. V was trimmed by 0 bases and J by 3 bases, leaving 6 bases between them. The CDR3 protein is CASSLAGDTGELFF. As DNA, the CDR3 is TGCGCCAGCAGCTTGGCCGGGGACACCGGGGAGCTGTTTTTT.

This clone was detected only a few times. The chain carries TRBV11-3 and TRBJ2-3, with 15 bases fitting TRBD2. Per germline, CDR1 SGHNT and CDR2 YENEEA. The CDR3 consists of 16 residues. V was pared by 5 bases and J by 4 bases, with 4 bases of the junction left unmatched. DNA of the CDR3: TGTGCCAGCAGCAGCCGGACTAGCGGGGGGGCAGATACGCAGTATTTT. It yields the protein CASSSRTSGGADTQYF.

The rearrangement joins TRBV4-1 to TRBJ2-6; 8 bases align to TRBD1. Germline V CDR1 and CDR2: MGHRA, YSYEKL. This CDR3 region has 19 residues. V lost 1 base, J lost 4 bases, and 12 bases stayed unmatched. In DNA form, the CDR3 reads TGCGCCAGCAGCCAAGCCTTAGGGCAGGGGGCGCCCGGGGCCAACGTCCTGACTTTC. Protein: CASSQALGQGAPGANVLTF.

The V gene is TRBV18, the J gene TRBJ2-3; 7 bases align to TRBD1. Germline CDR1 reads KGHSH; CDR2 reads LQKENI. The CDR3 totals 15 residues. Germline trimming cut 6 bases from V and 3 bases from J; bases unmatched to any gene: 9. The CDR3 nucleotides are TGTGCCAGCTCCACAGGGGCGATGGGGACAGATACGCAGTATTTT. It codes for CASSTGAMGTDTQYF.

The V and J genes are TRBV28 and TRBJ1-2, with D unclear. Germline values: CDR1 MDHEN, CDR2 SYDVKM. The CDR3 extends over 11 amino acids. Trimming stripped 6 bases from V and 0 bases from J, with 2 bases between. The CDR3 sequence is CASSSNYGYTF. CDR3 nucleotides: TGTGCCAGCAGCTCTAACTATGGCTACACCTTC.

The V gene is TRBV27, the J gene TRBJ2-7, with D possibly matching TRBD1 (6 bases). CDR1 and CDR2 from the germline V gene are MNHEY and SMNVEV (reference sequence). This CDR3 has 12 amino acids. The V gene lost 5 bases and the J gene lost 3 bases, with 8 bases spanning the gap. CDR3 sequence reads: CASSTGNYEQYF. As DNA, the CDR3 is TGTGCCAGCAGTACAGGGAACTACGAGCAGTACTTC.

The chain couples TRBV10-3 to TRBJ2-2, with TRBD2 as a possible D gene (6 bases). Trimming pared 5 bases from V and 2 bases from J, leaving 12 bases between. Germline CDR1 ENHRY, CDR2 SYGVKD. The CDR3 runs 15 residues. CDR3: CAISPRGSNTGELFF. CDR3 DNA: TGTGCCATCAGTCCCCGGGGGTCTAACACCGGGGAGCTGTTTTTT.

This chain uses TRBV3-1 (or the pseudogene TRBV3-2) with TRBJ2-7; D unresolved. Trimming cost V 5 bases and J 0 bases, with 8 bases left between them. Germline assignment: CDR1 LGHDT and CDR2 YNNKEL (reference sequence). The CDR3 length is 13 residues. The CDR3 coding sequence is TGTGCCAGCAGCTCGCCTAACTCCTACGAGCAGTACTTC. Its protein is CASSSPNSYEQYF.

This clone was detected ten times or more. V and J are TRBV5-4 and TRBJ1-2, with TRBD1 matching 9 bases. J lost 3 bases, V lost 4 bases, and 7 bases had no gene match. This CDR3 is 15 amino acids long. Per germline, CDR1 SGHNT and CDR2 YYREEE (reference sequence). The CDR3: CASSEGQGRDYGYTF. CDR3 sequence (DNA): TGTGCCAGCAGCGAGGGACAGGGTCGGGACTATGGCTACACCTTC.

The CDR3 protein is CASSDRGGGSIVANEQFF. CDR3 coding DNA: TGTGCCAGCAGCGATCGGGGCGGGGGGAGTATCGTTGCCAATGAGCAGTTCTTC. The rearrangement joins TRBV3-1 (or the pseudogene TRBV3-2) to TRBJ2-1; 8 nucleotides align to TRBD2. This CDR3 comprises 18 residues. The trim removed 5 bases at V and 6 bases at J, leaving 18 bases unmatched. CDR1 and CDR2 from the germline V gene are LGHDT and YNNKEL (reference sequence).

This clone was recorded once. The V gene is TRBV5-4, the J gene TRBJ2-7, with a tentative D call TRBD2 (7 bases). Germline V CDR1 and CDR2: SGHNT, YYREEE (reference sequence). V was cut by 4 bases and J by 3 bases, with 14 bases left in between. The CDR3 extends over 14 amino acids. CDR3 region: CASSEGGISYEQYF. The CDR3 DNA follows: TGTGCCAGCAGCGAGGGGGGGATAAGCTACGAGCAGTACTTC.

The V and J genes are TRBV3-1 (or the pseudogene TRBV3-2) and TRBJ2-3; D might be TRBD2 (5 bases). CDR1 is LGHDT and CDR2 is YNNKEL in the germline V gene (reference sequence). The CDR3 totals 15 residues. With 1 base removed from V and 7 bases from J, the gap between germline ends came to 15 bases. The CDR3 region is CASSQAGISGYTQYF. CDR3 in DNA: TGTGCCAGCAGCCAAGCCGGGATATCGGGCTATACGCAGTATTTT.